This entry lists 24 T cell receptor beta chains sequenced from one sample in a study of graft-versus-host responses after intestinal transplantation. Their recognized antigens are unknown. Assay: immunoSEQ multiplex PCR; the TCRdb copy retains only in-frame clones and omits some. This sample yields tens of thousands of clones, of which about 95% are seen a single time; roughly 0.18% belongs to the top ten. The input for sequencing was unstimulated CD4+ T cells sorted from spleen or lymph node cells, taken before transplant. The origin of the receptors is a human donor who was the organ donor for an intestinal transplant.

The J gene is TRBJ2-7, the V gene TRBV9, with a weak D call TRBD2 (5 bases). From germline, CDR1 is SGDLS and CDR2 YYNGEE. V was clipped by 7 bases and J by 0 bases, with 11 bases between them. This CDR3 is 13 amino acids long. In DNA, the CDR3 is TGTGCCAGCGGCCGTGGGAGCTCCTACGAGCAGTACTTC. Its translation is CASGRGSSYEQYF.

This chain links TRBV5-5 with TRBJ2-1; D may be TRBD2 (5 bases). Germline CDR1 SGHKS, CDR2 YYEKEE (reference sequence). This CDR3 contains 13 residues. The V and J ends lost 0 bases and 10 bases respectively, with 11 bases between them. CDR3 nucleotides: TGTGCCAGCAGCTTGGGGCTAGCACTCGAGCAGTTCTTC. It encodes CASSLGLALEQFF.

The J gene is TRBJ1-1, the V gene TRBV6-5, with 8 bases identical to TRBD1. The CDR3 is made up of 15 amino acids. The V segment lost 4 bases and the J segment 2 bases; nucleotides outside the gene matches: 6. Germline CDR1 MNHEY, CDR2 SVGAGI. CDR3 protein: CASSLTGAPNTEAFF. The CDR3, as DNA: TGTGCCAGCAGTTTGACAGGGGCACCCAACACTGAAGCTTTCTTT.

This chain links TRBV2 with TRBJ2-3; D is unclear. The germline gives CDR1 SNHLY, CDR2 FYNNEI. This CDR3 is built from 11 residues. V was clipped by 9 bases and J by 4 bases, with 8 bases between them. The CDR3 nucleotides read TGTGCCAGTCTCCGGGCAGATACGCAGTATTTT. Its translation: CASLRADTQYF. Complete variable domain (other parts from reference TRBV2 and TRBJ2-3): EPEVTQTPSHQVTQMGQEVILRCVPISNHLYFYWYRQILGQKVEFLVSFYNNEISEKSEIFDDQFSVERPDGSNFTLKIRSTKLEDSAMYFCASLRADTQYFGPGTRLTVL.

V and J are TRBV6-1 and TRBJ1-3, with D unresolved. Germline CDR1 is MNHNS and CDR2 is SASEGT. V lost 4 bases to trimming and J lost 0 bases, with 10 bases between them. The length of the CDR3 is 15 residues. The CDR3 sequence is CASSGLMSSGNTIYF. The CDR3 DNA reads as TGTGCCAGCAGTGGCCTAATGAGCTCTGGAAACACCATATATTTT.

Note on this clone: Other nucleotide sequences in the sample specify the same CDR3. V gene TRBV5-1 combines with J gene TRBJ1-2; D is possibly TRBD1 (5 bases). The germline gives CDR1 SGHRS, CDR2 YFSETQ. V lost 0 bases and J lost 4, with 10 bases in between. The CDR3 is 14 residues long. Here the CDR3 DNA reads TGCGCCAGCAGCTTGGAGGGAAGGGGCTATGGCTACACCTTC. Amino acid sequence: CASSLEGRGYGYTF.

The chain couples TRBV6-5 to TRBJ1-1; D might be TRBD1 (5 bases). CDR3 size: 14 residues. The germline V gene encodes CDR1 MNHEY and CDR2 SVGAGI. The V end was cut by 6 bases, the J end by 1 base, with 12 bases between. CDR3 residues: CASRTGTANTEAFF. CDR3 bases: TGTGCCAGCAGGACCGGGACGGCGAACACTGAAGCTTTCTTT.

This clone is a singleton in its sample. The chain links TRBV6-5 to TRBJ1-4, with D hard to call. CDR1 is MNHEY, CDR2 SVGAGI, per germline. The germline V and J ends were trimmed by 6 bases and 3 bases, with 14 bases remaining between them. The CDR3 contains 15 residues. The CDR3 nucleotides read TGTGCCAGCAGGCCTGAGAGTCGGTCTAATGAAAAACTGTTTTTT. Translation: CASRPESRSNEKLFF.

The J gene is TRBJ1-5, the V gene TRBV6-1, with 8 nucleotides matching TRBD1. In germline, CDR1 is MNHNS, CDR2 SASEGT. The CDR3 contains 17 residues. V shed 1 base, J shed 4 bases, and the junction held 9 bases outside the gene matches. CDR3 residues: CASSEGGRGRDNQPQHF. The CDR3 bases are TGTGCCAGCAGTGAAGGGGGCAGGGGGCGTGATAATCAGCCCCAGCATTTT.

The chain has TRBV7-6 and TRBJ1-2, with 7 bases matching TRBD1. CDR3 length: 13 amino acids. The J segment lost 5 bases and the V segment lost 5 bases, leaving 5 bases of the junction unmatched. Germline V gives CDR1 SGHVS, CDR2 FNYEAQ. CDR3 sequence (DNA): TGTGCCAGCAGCCCTACAGGGGCGTATGGCTACACCTTC. It encodes CASSPTGAYGYTF.

DNA for the CDR3: TGTGCCAGCAGCACTAGCGGGGTCAACAATGAGCAGTTCTTC. Protein sequence: CASSTSGVNNEQFF. The chain combines TRBV6-5 with TRBJ2-1; 10 bases are a match to TRBD2. Trimming removed 6 bases from V and 5 bases from J; junction bases left unmatched: 4. The germline CDR1 and CDR2 sequences are MNHEY and SVGAGI. The CDR3 is 14 amino acids.

The rearrangement joins TRBV25-1 to TRBJ1-2; D may be TRBD1 (5 bases). Trimming pared 2 bases from V and 11 bases from J, leaving 21 bases between. The CDR3 is 15 amino acids. Per germline, CDR1 MGHDK and CDR2 SYGVNS. CDR3 in amino acids: CASSEPGGRALRYTF. The DNA for the CDR3 is TGTGCCAGCAGTGAACCCGGGGGGAGGGCCTTGAGGTACACCTTC.

The chain employs TRBV6-4 and TRBJ2-7; 10 bases map to TRBD1. CDR1 MRHNA and CDR2 SNTAGT come from the germline V gene. The ends lost 7 bases at V and 3 bases at J; junction bases unmatched: 6. The CDR3 length is 14 residues. The CDR3 nucleotides are TGTGCCAGCAACAGGGGACAGGGGTTCTACGAGCAGTACTTC. Amino acids: CASNRGQGFYEQYF.

CDR3 in DNA: TGCGCCAGCAGCTTGACAGGGGATCAGCCCCAGCATTTT. Translated: CASSLTGDQPQHF. The chain employs TRBV5-1 and TRBJ1-5, with TRBD1 matching over 7 bases. Unmatched junction bases numbered 0, after V lost 1 base and J lost 5 bases. Germline V gene data show CDR1 as SGHRS and CDR2 as YFSETQ. The CDR3 consists of 13 residues.

The V and J genes are TRBV9 and TRBJ1-3, with 8 nucleotides matching TRBD1. In germline, CDR1 is SGDLS, CDR2 YYNGEE. V lost 1 base, J lost 3 bases, and 6 bases stayed unmatched. The CDR3 runs to 16 residues. In DNA form, the CDR3 reads TGTGCCAGCAGCGTACAGGGGGCGACTTTTGGAAACACCATATATTTT. Protein: CASSVQGATFGNTIYF.

Here the CDR3 DNA reads TGTGCCAGCAGTACCAGCAGGGGGGTTGAGACCCAGTACTTC. Amino acid sequence: CASSTSRGVETQYF. The gene calls are TRBV28 and TRBJ2-5; a possible D gene is TRBD1 (7 bases). The CDR3 contains 14 residues. CDR1 is MDHEN and CDR2 is SYDVKM in the germline V gene. Trimming shortened V by 5 bases and J by 5 bases, and 15 bases separated the two germline ends.

J is TRBJ1-2 and V is TRBV25-1, with no clear D. CDR1 is MGHDK, CDR2 SYGVNS, per germline. The CDR3 extends over 14 amino acids. Trimming shortened V by 3 bases and J by 4 bases, and 12 bases separated the two germline ends. The CDR3 coding sequence is TGTGCCAGCAGTGAGGCAGAGGAATTCTATGGCTACACCTTC. Translating it yields CASSEAEEFYGYTF.

V and J are TRBV7-8 and TRBJ2-2; 11 nucleotides match TRBD2. The CDR3 is made up of 15 amino acids. The V and J ends lost 5 bases and 6 bases, in that order; junction bases with no gene match: 5. Per germline, CDR1 SGHVS and CDR2 FQNEAQ. The CDR3 DNA follows: TGTGCCAGCAGCATTAGCGGGGGGGCCGCCGGGGAGCTGTTTTTT. It translates to CASSISGGAAGELFF.

The chain couples TRBV11-2 to TRBJ2-7; tentatively, D is TRBD1 or TRBD2 (5 bases each). The germline CDR1 and CDR2 sequences are SGHAT and FQNNGV. The length of the CDR3 is 15 residues. V lost 4 bases to trimming and J lost 5 bases, with 18 bases between them. This CDR3 reads CASSSGTAFWNEQYF. CDR3 DNA: TGTGCCAGCAGCTCCGGGACCGCCTTTTGGAACGAGCAGTACTTC.

This chain joins TRBV6-4 and TRBJ2-4, with 13 nucleotides matching TRBD2. Germline CDR1 and CDR2: MRHNA and SNTAGT. The CDR3 has 18 residues. Losses at the gene ends were 1 base for V and 5 bases for J; bases not matched to a gene: 8. Written as DNA, the CDR3 is TGTGCCAGCAGTGACTATAGGACTAGCGGGGGCCCAGAAAACATTCAGTACTTC. Encoded protein: CASSDYRTSGGPENIQYF.

The J gene is TRBJ1-2, the V gene TRBV12-5; possible D gene TRBD1, 5 bases. The CDR3 has 14 amino acids. Trimming removed 3 bases from V and 5 bases from J, with 13 bases in between. Germline loops: CDR1 LGHNT, CDR2 FRNRAP. CDR3 bases: TGTGCTAGTGGTTTAATGTACAGGTCTTATGGCTACACCTTC. Amino acids: CASGLMYRSYGYTF.

The V and J genes are TRBV18 and TRBJ1-1, with TRBD1 matching 9 bases. The trim removed 5 bases at V and 3 bases at J, leaving 7 bases unmatched. The length of the CDR3 is 15 residues. Germline V gives CDR1 KGHSH, CDR2 LQKENI. CDR3 in DNA: TGTGCCAGCTCATCCGGGACAGGGTCGGACACTGAAGCTTTCTTT. Translated: CASSSGTGSDTEAFF. Drawing the rest from reference TRBV18 and TRBJ1-1, the complete variable domain is NAGVMQNPRHLVRRRGQEARLRCSPMKGHSHVYWYRQLPEEGLKFMVYLQKENIIDESGMPKERFSAEFPKEGPSILRIQQVVRGDSAAYFCASSSGTGSDTEAFFGQGTRLTVV.

Only one count was recorded for this clone. The chain uses TRBV9 and TRBJ1-6; TRBD1 matches 8 bases. CDR1 SGDLS and CDR2 YYNGEE come from the germline V gene. Trimming at V came to 4 bases and at J to 7 bases, leaving 4 bases not matched to a gene. The CDR3 consists of 14 residues. CDR3 loop: CASSLAGGNSPLHF. CDR3 in DNA: TGTGCCAGCAGCCTCGCAGGGGGCAATTCACCCCTCCACTTT.

V is TRBV30 and J is TRBJ1-3, with no clear D. The germline gives CDR1 GTSNPN, CDR2 SVGIG (reference sequence). Trimming took 1 base from V and 4 from J, leaving 11 bases between them. This CDR3 contains 14 residues. CDR3 sequence: CAWSEEVAGNTIYF. DNA for the CDR3: TGTGCCTGGAGTGAAGAGGTCGCGGGAAACACCATATATTTT.